Presented here are 30 T cell receptor beta chains from one specimen sequenced in a study of metastatic and nonmetastatic thyroid tumors. No patient received treatment before thyroid surgery. TCRdb recomputed clones from the PCR reads via MiXCR. The sample lists roughly 40,000 clones, around 16% occurring once. Sequences were obtained from tumor tissue. These TCRs come from a female donor with papillary thyroid cancer or a benign thyroid nodule (not recorded which). Some clones in this sample may be carry-over from other donors' samples.

This clone was observed at least ten times. V usage is TRBV6-2 or TRBV6-3 and J usage is TRBJ1-1; no clear D gene. This CDR3 region has 13 residues. Between the trimmed V and J ends, which lost 2 bases and 2 bases, there was a span of 6 bases. Germline loops: CDR1 MNHEY, CDR2 SVGEGT. The CDR3 DNA follows: TGTGCCAGCAGTTACCTGAGAAACACTGAAGCTTTCTTT. Its protein is CASSYLRNTEAFF.

This clone has a count of ten or more. The chain is built from TRBV20-1 and TRBJ2-3; TRBD2 matches at 10 bases. Trimming cost V 0 bases and J 4 bases; bases outside gene matches: 7. The CDR3 loop spans 16 amino acids. In germline, CDR1 is DFQATT, CDR2 SNEGSKA (reference sequence). The CDR3 region is CSARDRLSGRADTQYF. CDR3 nucleotides: TGCAGTGCTAGAGATCGGCTCAGCGGGAGGGCAGATACGCAGTATTTT.

In this sample, this clone turned up many times. The chain is built from TRBV25-1 and TRBJ1-2; D remains ambiguous. Per germline, CDR1 MGHDK and CDR2 SYGVNS. The CDR3 contains 14 residues. Trimming left V 5 bases short and J 2 bases short, with 12 bases between. CDR3 in DNA: TGTGCCAGCAGTACCCGGGATAGGAACTATGGCTACACCTTC. Amino acid sequence: CASSTRDRNYGYTF.

This clone was seen just once. The chain joins TRBV11-3 to TRBJ2-1; TRBD2 matches 9 bases. This CDR3 contains 14 residues. CDR1 is SGHNT, CDR2 YENEEA, per germline. V was pared by 8 bases and J by 3 bases, with 5 bases of the junction left unmatched. The CDR3 spells CASRASGIYNEQFF. The CDR3 DNA sequence: TGTGCCAGCCGGGCTAGCGGGATCTACAATGAGCAGTTCTTC.

To note about this clone: One base away lies a much larger clone, so this may be a sequencing read error. Other nucleotide sequences from this sample produce the same CDR3. The V and J genes are TRBV3-1 and TRBJ2-5; D could derive from TRBD1 or TRBD2 (5 bases each). This CDR3 has 12 residues. Germline CDR1 and CDR2: LGHDT and YNNKEL (reference sequence). For the CDR3, the DNA is TGTGCCAGCAGCCAAGAGCGAGGGACCCAGTGCTTC. Protein product: CASSQERGTQCF.

A remark on this clone: The junction departs from the called germline gene at one end, perhaps through a read error. The rearrangement links TRBV7-9 to TRBJ1-1, with D unclear. The CDR3 loop spans 13 amino acids. Looked up from germline, CDR1 is SEHNR and CDR2 is FQNEAQ (reference sequence). For the CDR3, the DNA is TGTTCCAGCATCAATTCCATGAACACTGAAGCTTTCTTT. Amino acids: CSSINSMNTEAFF. Complete variable domain (other parts from reference TRBV7-9 and TRBJ1-1): DTGVSQNPRHKITKRGQNVTFRCDPISEHNRLYWYRQTLGQGPEFLTYFQNEAQLEKSRLLSDRFSAERPKGSFSTLEIQRTEQGDSAMYLCSSINSMNTEAFFGQGTRLTVV.

There are many counts of this clone. The V gene is TRBV7-2, the J gene TRBJ2-7; perhaps TRBD2 as D (6 bases). Trimming removed 2 bases from V and 6 bases from J, with 14 bases in between. The CDR3 contains 14 residues. Germline V gene sequence: CDR1 SGHTA, CDR2 FQGNSA. The CDR3 nucleotides are TGTGCCAGCAGCTTATACGGGAGAGGGAGCGAGCAGTACTTC. Protein sequence: CASSLYGRGSEQYF. The full variable domain, with the rest looked up from reference TRBV7-2 and TRBJ2-7, is GAGVSQSPSNKVTEKGKDVELRCDPISGHTALYWYRQSLGQGLEFLIYFQGNSAPDKSGLPSDRFSAERTGGSVSTLTIQRTQQEDSAVYLCASSLYGRGSEQYFGPGTRLTVT.

This clone was observed many times. This chain links TRBV15 with TRBJ1-1; D not certain. The germline V gene encodes CDR1 LNHNV and CDR2 YYDKDF (reference sequence). V was pared by 0 bases and J by 0 bases, with 5 bases between. The CDR3 extends over 14 amino acids. The CDR3 nucleotides read TGTGCCACCAGCAGAGAGCAAATGAACACTGAAGCTTTCTTT. Protein product: CATSREQMNTEAFF.

There are many counts of this clone. This chain connects TRBV15 to TRBJ2-5; D is undetermined. The length of the CDR3 is 14 residues. Germline V gives CDR1 LNHNV, CDR2 YYDKDF (reference sequence). V shed 4 bases and J shed 3 bases, with 12 bases lying between them. The CDR3 region is CATSTPRSEETQYF. Written as DNA, the CDR3 is TGTGCCACCAGCACCCCCCGGTCCGAAGAGACCCAGTACTTC.

This clone has a count of ten or more. As DNA, the CDR3 is TGTGCCAGCAGCTTAGGAGTCCTAGCGGGAGAATCACCAGAGACCCAGTACTTC. It encodes CASSLGVLAGESPETQYF. V gene TRBV11-2 combines with J gene TRBJ2-5, with 10 bases matching TRBD2. CDR1 SGHAT and CDR2 FQNNGV come from the germline V gene. V shed 1 base, J shed 4 bases, and the junction held 12 bases outside the gene matches. The CDR3 covers 18 residues.

Only a few counts were recorded for this clone. Different DNA sequences within this sample yield the same CDR3. The chain is built from TRBV6-1 and TRBJ2-1; D perhaps matches TRBD2 (5 bases). V was clipped by 4 bases and J by 1 base, with 20 bases between them. CDR3 size: 18 residues. CDR1 is MNHNS and CDR2 is SASEGT in the germline V gene. CDR3 residues: CASSASFGRAVSYNEQFF. Here the CDR3 DNA reads TGTGCCAGCAGTGCTAGCTTTGGTAGGGCCGTGTCCTACAATGAGCAGTTCTTC.

This clone was counted many times. The chain is built from TRBV18 and TRBJ2-3; TRBD2 aligns across 9 bases. The CDR3 has 16 residues. V was clipped by 1 base and J by 5 bases; unmatched bases: 7. Germline V gene lookup returns CDR1 KGHSH and CDR2 LQKENI. The CDR3 nucleotides are TGTGCCAGCTCACCACTTCTAGCGGGATCCCGAGATACGCAGTATTTT. Its translation is CASSPLLAGSRDTQYF.

In this sample, this clone turned up many times. A read error is possible here, since a much larger clone lies one base away. Other DNA sequences in the sample encode the same CDR3. The chain combines TRBV5-1 with TRBJ2-3; a possible D gene is TRBD2 (7 bases). Germline V CDR1 and CDR2: SGHRS, YFSETQ. The CDR3 spans 16 residues. The CDR3 loop is CASSLTGGSWTDTQYF. CDR3 sequence (DNA): TGCGCCAGCAGCTTGACTGGCGGGAGCTGGACAGATACGCAGTACTTT.

The V call is TRBV6-1, the J call TRBJ1-2, with TRBD1 matching over 7 bases. The germline CDR1 and CDR2 sequences are MNHNS and SASEGT. The CDR3 length is 14 residues. With 7 bases clipped from V and 7 bases from J, the junction kept 12 bases outside the gene matches. The CDR3 is CASTPVRGSRGYTF. CDR3 DNA sequence: TGTGCCAGCACCCCCGTCAGGGGGTCACGTGGCTACACCTTC.

As for this clone: A read error is possible here, since a much larger clone lies one base away. The chain combines TRBV9 with TRBJ2-3, with TRBD2 matching over 7 bases. CDR1 SGDLS and CDR2 YYNGEE come from the germline V gene. The CDR3 length is 15 residues. The DNA for the CDR3 is TGTTCCAGCAGCGTAGGGGAGGGCCGAGGAGATACGCAGTATTTT. This gives the protein CSSSVGEGRGDTQYF.

This clone was detected many times. The chain carries TRBV18 and TRBJ1-1; D possibly corresponds to TRBD1 (6 bases). Germline CDR1 and CDR2: KGHSH and LQKENI. V was clipped by 4 bases and J by 6 bases, with 9 bases between them. The CDR3 is 12 amino acids. The DNA of the CDR3 is TGTGCCAGCTCACAGGGGGATGCTGAAGCTTTCTTT. Its protein is CASSQGDAEAFF.

The genes are TRBV30 and TRBJ1-2; 12 nucleotides match TRBD1. The V gene end was trimmed by 1 base and the J gene end by 8 bases; junction bases not matched to a gene: 5. The germline V gene encodes CDR1 GTSNPN and CDR2 SVGIG (reference sequence). The CDR3 has 14 residues. CDR3 sequence (DNA): TGTGCCTGGAGTGCCGGGACAGGGGGCCGCGGCTACACCTTC. Translated, it gives CAWSAGTGGRGYTF.

This clone was counted ten times or more. V and J are TRBV4-1 and TRBJ2-1; D is ambiguous. The CDR3 sequence is 14 residues long. With 1 base removed from V and 3 bases from J, the gap between germline ends came to 7 bases. Germline V gene data show CDR1 as MGHRA and CDR2 as YSYEKL. The CDR3 sequence is CASSQGQFYNEQFF. The CDR3, as DNA: TGCGCCAGCAGCCAAGGTCAGTTCTACAATGAGCAGTTCTTC.

A note on this clone: This sequence may be a read error, since a much larger clone differs from it by one base. Other DNA sequences in the sample encode the same CDR3. This chain joins TRBV20-1 and TRBJ1-1; D is possibly TRBD1 (5 bases). The V end lost 3 bases, the J end lost 2 bases, and 16 bases lay between the germline ends. This CDR3 is 15 amino acids long. Germline-derived CDR1 and CDR2 are DFQATT and SNEGSKA (reference sequence). The CDR3 region is CSASGALQGNTEAFF. CDR3 bases: TGCAGTGCTAGTGGGGCCCTTCAAGGTAACACTGAAGCTTTCTTT.

This clone occurred many times. The chain is built from TRBV3-1 and TRBJ2-3, with a possible D match to TRBD2 (5 bases). The V end was cut by 6 bases, the J end by 0 bases, with 13 bases between. The CDR3 spans 15 residues. Per germline, CDR1 LGHDT and CDR2 YNNKEL (reference sequence). The CDR3 DNA reads TGTGCCAGCAGTCCCCACGGACTCAGCACAGATACGCAGTATTTT. Translating gives CASSPHGLSTDTQYF.

The CDR3 loop is CASISPTARKCYTF. The CDR3 region has the DNA TGCGCCAGCATCTCCCCGACAGCCCGGAAATGCTACACCTTC. The rearrangement links TRBV5-1 to TRBJ1-2; maybe TRBD1 (5 bases). The germline V gene has CDR1 SGHRS and CDR2 YFSETQ. Trimming took off 6 bases at V and 9 bases at J, with 21 bases between the two ends. This CDR3 is 14 amino acids long.

This clone has a count of ten or more. This rearrangement joins TRBV6-1 to TRBJ2-7, with D perhaps matching TRBD2 (5 bases). The CDR3 has 15 residues. Germline CDR1 reads MNHNS; CDR2 reads SASEGT. Trimming pared 2 bases from V and 6 bases from J, leaving 17 bases between. In nucleotides, the CDR3 is TGTGCCAGCAGTGAACCTTTGGATTCGGCGGGCGAGCAGTACTTC. Its protein product is CASSEPLDSAGEQYF.

The table lists this clone with many counts. The DNA of the CDR3 is TGTGCCAGCAGCCCAGACACTAGCTCTTCCTACAATGAGCAGTTCTTC. Its translation: CASSPDTSSSYNEQFF. The gene calls are TRBV13 and TRBJ2-1, with a possible D match to TRBD2 (6 bases). Trimming took 5 bases from V and 1 from J, leaving 15 bases between them. The CDR3 has 16 amino acids. CDR1 is PRHDT, CDR2 FYEKMQ, per germline (reference sequence).

This clone has more than one count but fewer than ten. A much larger clone lies one base from this, so it may be a read error. The V gene is TRBV10-3, the J gene TRBJ1-5; perhaps TRBD1 as D (5 bases). CDR3 length: 13 amino acids. The germline CDR1 and CDR2 sequences are ENHRY and SYGVKD. V lost 6 bases and J 3 bases, leaving 9 bases between the germline ends. DNA for the CDR3: TGTGCCATCAGCCGGGGCTCCAATCAGCCCCAGCATTTT. It translates to CAISRGSNQPQHF.

The table lists this clone with a few counts. The germline gene is not matched at one end of the junction; a read error may be the cause. The chain couples TRBV12-3 or TRBV12-4 to TRBJ2-3; D is uncertain. The CDR3 is 16 residues long. The CDR3 nucleotides read TGTACCAGCAGTTGGTTGGGCAGCCCCTTAAGGGATACGCAGTATTTT. Amino acids: CTSSWLGSPLRDTQYF.

This clone was counted many times. CDR3 sequence (DNA): TGTGCCAGCAGCCCAGCTGGGGCGGGAGGTCGGAATGAGCAGTTCTTC. It translates to CASSPAGAGGRNEQFF. The rearrangement uses TRBV7-9 and TRBJ2-1; the match to TRBD2 covers 8 bases. Unmatched junction bases numbered 13, after V lost 5 bases and J lost 7 bases. Germline V gene lookup returns CDR1 SEHNR and CDR2 FQNEAQ (reference sequence). This CDR3 is built from 16 residues.

Ten or more counts support this clone. The rearrangement uses TRBV11-3 and TRBJ2-7, with TRBD2 identical over 7 bases. This CDR3 is 16 amino acids long. Germline V gene lookup returns CDR1 SGHNT and CDR2 YENEEA. The junction had 8 bases not matched to a gene; V was cut back by 1 base and J by 2 bases. The CDR3 nucleotides are TGTGCCAGCAGCTTAGCATCTAGCGGTATAACCTACGAGCAGTACTTC. Translated, it gives CASSLASSGITYEQYF.

This clone has ten or more counts. This chain uses TRBV19 with TRBJ1-1; no definite D call. From germline, CDR1 is LNHDA and CDR2 SQIVND (reference sequence). The germline V and J ends were trimmed by 5 bases and 0 bases, with 13 bases remaining between them. This CDR3 has 15 amino acids. The CDR3, as DNA: TGTGCCAGTAGTTTCAATTCAGCCATGAACACTGAAGCTTTCTTT. It translates to CASSFNSAMNTEAFF.

This clone was recorded many times. V is TRBV6-2 or TRBV6-3 and J is TRBJ1-1; no reliable D call. Trimming cost V 6 bases and J 1 base, with 21 bases left between them. Germline V gene lookup returns CDR1 MNHEY and CDR2 SVGEGT. CDR3 length: 17 amino acids. CDR3 region: CASSQQQDFPSNTEAFF. The DNA for the CDR3 is TGTGCCAGCAGCCAACAGCAGGATTTTCCCTCGAACACTGAAGCTTTCTTT.

This clone was recorded many times. The J gene is TRBJ1-1, the V gene TRBV7-2; no clear D. Trimming removed 4 bases from V and 5 bases from J, with 11 bases in between. The length of the CDR3 is 13 residues. Germline V gene data show CDR1 as SGHTA and CDR2 as FQGNSA. The CDR3 DNA sequence: TGTGCCAGCAGCTCCCCAGAGATAACTGAAGCTTTCTTT. Its protein product is CASSSPEITEAFF.